Reported below is one TCR beta chain. Its specificity is not known. Assay: immunoSEQ multiplex PCR; the TCRdb copy retains only in-frame clones and omits some. The data contain fewer than 150,000 clones, about 82% of them singletons. This record belongs to a study of cytomegalovirus exposure and HLA in healthy donors. This CDR3 is built from 17 residues. The V and J ends lost 8 bases and 7 bases respectively, with 24 bases between them. CDR1 is WNHNN and CDR2 is SYGVQD in the germline V gene (reference sequence). Whole-study results and caveats: As confirmed in vitro, a few CMV-associated chains were specific for CMV antigens.

What was sequenced was PBMCs. This sequence joins TRBV10-1 and TRBJ2-6; a possible D gene is TRBD2 (5 bases). This TCR came from a man aged 18 to 30 in good health and CMV-seronegative. Written as DNA, the CDR3 is TGCGCCAGCGCCCTAAGCCCCGGGATCGGAGATGCCAACGTCCTGACTTTC. This sequence encodes CASALSPGIGDANVLTF.